The 5 T cell receptor beta chains reported below all come from one sample, sequenced in a study of OX40 agonist ivuxolimab in advanced cancers. Some clones are missing from TCRdb's copy, which holds only in-frame ones; the method was immunoSEQ multiplex PCR. This table holds tens of thousands of clones, about 91% found once. The input for sequencing was CD4+ or CD8+ T cells sorted from blood, taken in a trial of the OX40 agonist ivuxolimab. Receptor source: an adult with an advanced solid tumor such as melanoma, head and neck, liver or kidney cancer.

The chain recombines TRBV28 with TRBJ2-1; 7 bases match TRBD1. Looked up from germline, CDR1 is MDHEN and CDR2 is SYDVKM. The CDR3 length is 15 residues. J gave up 3 bases and V 4 bases, and 6 bases lay outside the gene matches. CDR3 in amino acids: CASSSLTGDYNEQFF. CDR3 coding DNA: TGTGCCAGCAGTTCCTTAACAGGGGACTACAATGAGCAGTTCTTC. Looking up the rest from reference TRBV28 and TRBJ2-1 gives the full variable domain: DVKVTQSSRYLVKRTGEKVFLECVQDMDHENMFWYRQDPGLGLRLIYFSYDVKMKEKGDIPEGYSVSREKKERFSLILESASTNQTSMYLCASSSLTGDYNEQFFGPGTRLTVL.

The chain uses TRBV9 and TRBJ1-2; a weak D match, TRBD1 (5 bases). This CDR3 has 13 residues. The V and J ends lost 0 bases and 7 bases respectively, with 10 bases between them. Germline V CDR1 and CDR2: SGDLS, YYNGEE. The CDR3 spells CASSVEGLGGYTF. Written as DNA, the CDR3 is TGTGCCAGCAGCGTAGAGGGGTTGGGTGGCTACACCTTC.

The genes are TRBV9 and TRBJ1-2; maybe TRBD1 (5 bases). CDR3 size: 15 residues. Germline loops: CDR1 SGDLS, CDR2 YYNGEE. V was clipped by 0 bases and J by 0 bases, with 9 bases between them. The CDR3 reads CASSVAGEANYGYTF. For the CDR3, the DNA is TGTGCCAGCAGCGTAGCGGGGGAAGCTAACTATGGCTACACCTTC.

The chain joins TRBV2 to TRBJ1-3; no clear D. CDR1 and CDR2 (germline): SNHLY, FYNNEI. V gave up 4 bases and J gave up 2 bases, with 9 bases separating them. The CDR3 is 14 amino acids. CDR3 nucleotides: TGTGCCAGCAGTGTGGGAGGGACTGGAAACACCATATATTTT. This encodes CASSVGGTGNTIYF.

This chain joins TRBV7-2 and TRBJ2-1, with D unresolved. The V and J ends lost 5 bases and 7 bases respectively, with 12 bases between them. The length of the CDR3 is 13 residues. CDR1 SGHTA and CDR2 FQGNSA come from the germline V gene. The CDR3 spells CASSIWTDNEQFF. The CDR3 nucleotides are TGTGCCAGCAGCATATGGACGGATAATGAGCAGTTCTTC.